The clone carrying this T cell receptor beta chain turned up a few times. Antigen: not known. The study left out patients who had uncontrolled infection, other autoimmune disease, pregnancy or lactation. Germline CDR1 reads DFQATT; CDR2 reads SNEGSKA (reference sequence). This CDR3 comprises 14 residues. V gave up 0 bases and J gave up 0 bases, with 8 bases separating them. This sample was taken from a study of T cells in Graves' hyperthyroidism and ophthalmopathy. For the study at large: Sampling of peripheral blood happened at initial diagnosis, prior to any treatment.

The CDR3 regions of TCR beta were amplified from RNA transcripts. First-round RT-PCR with HTBI primers amplified the TCR CDR3 region. One entry per CDR3 protein results from TCRdb running MiXCR on the multiplex PCR reads. The sample carries roughly 180,000 distinct CDR3 sequences, approximately 15% recorded once. Findings and caveats of the study: Most thyroid clonotypes that were expanded above 0.001 also turned up in blood.

The specimen sequenced was blood. This receptor was obtained from a woman aged 50 to 60 with Graves' hyperthyroidism. The rearrangement uses TRBV20-1 and TRBJ1-2; no clear D gene. The CDR3 DNA reads as TGCAGTGCTAGAGATTTCATCGCTAACTATGGCTACACCTTC. Its translation is CSARDFIANYGYTF.